This T cell receptor beta chain was obtained from a study of response to subunit inactivated influenza vaccine. Study results and limitations: Authors suggested each seasonal influenza vaccination recruits few new T cells.

MiXCR was run by TCRdb on the RT-PCR reads, yielding one entry per CDR3 protein. The table includes more than 400,000 distinct CDR3 sequences, roughly 7.6% detected once. This clonotype was seen a few times. What it recognizes is unknown. Germline-derived CDR1 and CDR2 are MNHEY and SVGAGI. V dropped 4 bases and J dropped 11; count of bases not matched to a gene: 8. The CDR3 contains 13 residues. Sequencing used PBMCs from blood, obtained roughly 24 months after vaccination. V is TRBV6-5 and J is TRBJ2-5; 9 bases line up with TRBD2. The receptor was derived from a man in his fifties or sixties who received an inactivated influenza vaccine. The CDR3 sequence is CASSSSAGGAQYF. As DNA, the CDR3 is TGTGCCAGCAGTTCCTCCGCGGGGGGGGCACAGTACTTC.